This TCR beta chain emerged from a study of T cell repertoires in cytomegalovirus infection. As for the study in general: CMV epitopes, recently identified HLA-C-restricted and well-studied HLA-B-restricted, were used. Public TCR beta signatures indicated both CMV infection and matching HLA type. Findings and caveats of the study: There were HLA-C-restricted CMV-specific TCR beta clonotypes dominating the ex vivo response. The cumulative frequency of public TCR beta families identified carriers of CMV plus the relevant HLA.

V gave up 3 bases and J gave up 0 bases, with 14 bases separating them. The CDR3 is 16 residues long. Germline loops: CDR1 LGHNA, CDR2 YSLEER. Concerning this clonotype: Its antigen is not known.

TCRdb reanalysed the reads using MiXCR and keeps one entry per CDR3 protein. This sample has hundreds of thousands of distinct CDR3 sequences; roughly 36% occur once, and the top ten carry roughly 20%. The V gene is TRBV4-3, the J gene TRBJ1-2; no clear D. The source was cultured PBMCs, collected from culture after CMV antigen stimulation. The origin of this receptor is a human donor in good health (CMV status not recorded). Some clones in this sample may be carry-over from other donors' samples. CDR3 sequence reads: CASSQRQTVANYGYTF. Written as DNA, the CDR3 is TGCGCCAGCAGCCAGCGGCAGACGGTTGCTAACTATGGCTACACCTTC.